This TCR beta chain was found in a study of shared clonotypes between healthy human individuals. Study-wide results and limits: The sharing of approximately 5.1% of naive CD4 clonotypes was seen across a handful of donors.

The CDR3 spans 17 residues. Regarding this clone: Its matching antigen is unknown.

Data came from immunoSEQ multiplex PCR; TCRdb stores just in-frame clones and leaves some out. This sample carries approximately 2.3 million clones, approximately 95% of them seen once, and the ten largest clones take about 0.39%. The sequence came from a man between 18 and 35 years old in good health. Some clones in this sample may be carry-over from other donors' samples. Material: naive CD4+ T cells from PBMCs. Subset reported: CD45RA+ positively selected. The V gene is TRBV21-1, the J gene TRBJ2-3; TRBD2, the table's D call, was not compared with the DNA. TRBV21-1 is marked as a pseudogene. DNA of the CDR3: TGTGCCAGCAGCATCCCCTCGACTAGCGGGAGCCCAGATACGCAGTATTTT. Its translation: CASSIPSTSGSPDTQYF.